The 30 T cell receptor beta chains in this list originate from one sample, sequenced in a study of cytomegalovirus exposure and HLA in healthy donors. Primers included in the PCR were 60 Vbeta and 13 Jbeta primers. Using immunoSEQ multiplex PCR, the repertoire was profiled, and TCRdb retains in-frame clones only, with some absent. This table holds fewer than 200,000 clones, approximately 80% found once. Specimen: PBMCs. The receptors derive from a woman aged 18-29 years in good health and CMV-seronegative.

V is TRBV28 and J is TRBJ2-1, with 8 nucleotides matching TRBD2. This CDR3 has 16 amino acids. Germline V gene sequence: CDR1 MDHEN, CDR2 SYDVKM. Trimming at V came to 7 bases and at J to 3 bases, leaving 11 bases not matched to a gene. As DNA, the CDR3 is TGTGCCAGCATTGGGCTAGCGGGTTGGAGCTACAATGAGCAGTTCTTC. Protein product: CASIGLAGWSYNEQFF.

This sequence joins TRBV6-5 and TRBJ2-5, with D perhaps matching TRBD2 (6 bases). Trimming pared 6 bases from V and 4 bases from J, leaving 12 bases between. There are 13 residues in the CDR3. Germline V gene sequence: CDR1 MNHEY, CDR2 SVGAGI. This CDR3 is CASRTPGVETQYF. CDR3 bases: TGTGCCAGCAGGACCCCGGGGGTAGAGACCCAGTACTTC.

There are a few counts of this clone. The chain has TRBV15 and TRBJ2-1, with 8 bases that match TRBD2. Germline loops: CDR1 LNHNV, CDR2 YYDKDF (reference sequence). The CDR3 loop spans 17 amino acids. With V trimmed by 0 bases and J by 5 bases, 9 bases remained unmatched. CDR3 region: CATSRESPAGEDNEQFF. The CDR3 DNA reads as TGTGCCACCAGCAGAGAGTCCCCAGCGGGAGAGGACAATGAGCAGTTCTTC.

V gene TRBV7-9 combines with J gene TRBJ2-1; 12 bases line up with TRBD2. The CDR3 runs to 17 residues. V was clipped by 3 bases and J by 2 bases; unmatched bases: 5. Germline loops: CDR1 SEHNR, CDR2 FQNEAQ (reference sequence). For the CDR3, the DNA is TGTGCCAGCAGCTTCTCCGGACTAGCGGGACCCTACAATGAGCAGTTCTTC. Translation gives CASSFSGLAGPYNEQFF.

The chain uses TRBV6-1 and TRBJ1-5; TRBD1 matches at 7 bases. CDR1 MNHNS and CDR2 SASEGT come from the germline V gene. V lost 3 bases and J lost 3; bases outside the gene matches: 5. The CDR3 extends over 15 amino acids. CDR3 DNA: TGTGCCAGCAGTGATGTAAGGGGGCTCAATCAGCCCCAGCATTTT. This translates into CASSDVRGLNQPQHF.

CDR3 in amino acids: CASSLASEGDEQYF. In DNA form, the CDR3 reads TGCGCCAGCAGCTTGGCCAGTGAAGGGGACGAGCAGTACTTC. The chain recombines TRBV5-1 with TRBJ2-7; a weak D match, TRBD1 (5 bases). This CDR3 region has 14 residues. Between the trimmed V and J ends, which lost 0 bases and 5 bases, there was a span of 12 bases. Germline V CDR1 and CDR2: SGHRS, YFSETQ.

The V call is TRBV28, the J call TRBJ2-1, with 13 bases aligning to TRBD2. The germline V gene has CDR1 MDHEN and CDR2 SYDVKM. CDR3 length: 16 residues. The trim removed 5 bases at V and 8 bases at J, leaving 9 bases unmatched. The CDR3 is CASSPAGTSGADEQFF. Written as DNA, the CDR3 is TGTGCCAGCAGTCCCGCAGGGACTAGCGGGGCAGATGAGCAGTTCTTC.

The genes are TRBV7-9 and TRBJ2-7; 11 nucleotides line up with TRBD1. The CDR3 has 17 amino acids. The germline V gene has CDR1 SEHNR and CDR2 FQNEAQ (reference sequence). With 5 bases clipped from V and 4 bases from J, the junction kept 13 bases outside the gene matches. CDR3: CASSQESRTGGGYEQYF. The CDR3, as DNA: TGTGCCAGCAGCCAAGAATCCCGGACAGGGGGCGGATACGAGCAGTACTTC.

This clone was counted between two and nine times. The rearrangement joins TRBV28 to TRBJ2-7; TRBD2 matches 11 bases. The V and J ends lost 7 bases and 0 bases, in that order; junction bases with no gene match: 2. CDR3 length: 14 amino acids. The germline CDR1 and CDR2 sequences are MDHEN and SYDVKM. CDR3 residues: CASMGLADSYEQYF. In DNA, the CDR3 is TGTGCCAGCATGGGACTAGCGGACTCCTACGAGCAGTACTTC.

This sequence joins TRBV5-4 and TRBJ2-7; D ambiguous. The germline V gene has CDR1 SGHNT and CDR2 YYREEE (reference sequence). This CDR3 contains 13 residues. Deletions cut 0 bases from V and 4 bases from J, with 8 bases between. The CDR3 reads CASSLGALYEQYF. As DNA, the CDR3 is TGTGCCAGCAGCTTGGGGGCTCTTTACGAGCAGTACTTC.

This chain connects TRBV5-6 to TRBJ2-3; 10 bases align to TRBD1. This CDR3 has 15 amino acids. The V gene end was trimmed by 3 bases and the J gene end by 2 bases; junction bases not matched to a gene: 3. Looked up from germline, CDR1 is SGHDT and CDR2 is YYEEEE. CDR3 region: CASSSDRGATDTQYF. CDR3 nucleotides: TGTGCCAGCAGCTCGGACAGGGGGGCCACAGATACGCAGTATTTT.

This clone was counted only a few times. The chain recombines TRBV5-1 with TRBJ2-7, with a weak D call TRBD1 (5 bases). This CDR3 contains 14 residues. Germline V gene lookup returns CDR1 SGHRS and CDR2 YFSETQ. Between the trimmed V and J ends, which lost 8 bases and 3 bases, there was a span of 18 bases. The CDR3 sequence: CASSTADSGYEQYF. In DNA form, the CDR3 reads TGCGCCAGTTCGACCGCCGACAGTGGCTACGAGCAGTACTTC.

The chain carries TRBV5-1 and TRBJ1-2; 8 positions agree with TRBD1. Germline values: CDR1 SGHRS, CDR2 YFSETQ. The length of the CDR3 is 13 residues. Trimming took 4 bases from V and 3 from J; bases not matched to a gene: 2. CDR3 sequence: CASSPTGDYGYTF. CDR3 DNA sequence: TGCGCCAGCAGCCCGACAGGGGACTATGGCTACACCTTC.

The chain recombines TRBV6-1 with TRBJ2-1, with 10 bases lining up with TRBD1. The CDR3 loop spans 14 amino acids. The ends lost 4 bases at V and 10 bases at J; junction bases unmatched: 7. Germline V lookup: CDR1 MNHNS, CDR2 SASEGT. This chain's CDR3 is CASSAGQGTVEQFF. The CDR3 DNA reads TGTGCCAGCAGTGCGGGACAGGGGACCGTGGAGCAGTTCTTC.

The chain carries TRBV15 and TRBJ1-2, with D possibly matching TRBD1 (6 bases). Trimming left V 5 bases short and J 8 bases short, with 21 bases between. CDR3 length equals 15 residues. From germline, CDR1 is LNHNV and CDR2 YYDKDF (reference sequence). In nucleotides, the CDR3 is TGTGCCACCAGCGCTCGGTCCAGGGGAGTGGACGGCTACACCTTC. Protein product: CATSARSRGVDGYTF.

The V gene is TRBV5-6, the J gene TRBJ2-6; no clear D. This CDR3 comprises 18 residues. The germline V gene encodes CDR1 SGHDT and CDR2 YYEEEE. Trimming removed 2 bases from V and 0 bases from J, with 15 bases in between. CDR3 sequence reads: CASSFAYSPHSGANVLTF. The CDR3 nucleotides read TGTGCCAGCAGCTTTGCATACAGCCCCCACTCTGGGGCCAACGTCCTGACTTTC.

V gene TRBV19 combines with J gene TRBJ2-7; D might be TRBD1 (6 bases). The CDR3 spans 12 residues. V gave up 6 bases and J gave up 5 bases, with 11 bases separating them. From germline, CDR1 is LNHDA and CDR2 SQIVND (reference sequence). The CDR3 sequence is CASSIRGDEQYF. The CDR3 DNA reads as TGTGCCAGTAGCATCAGGGGCGACGAGCAGTACTTC.

This clone was counted only a few times. The chain recombines TRBV6-5 with TRBJ2-1; the match to TRBD1 covers 8 bases. With V trimmed by 0 bases and J by 4 bases, 5 bases remained unmatched. The CDR3 has 16 residues. Germline CDR1 reads MNHEY; CDR2 reads SVGAGI. In DNA, the CDR3 is TGTGCCAGCAGTTACTCTTCCGGGACAGGATACAATGAGCAGTTCTTC. This gives the protein CASSYSSGTGYNEQFF.

On this clone itself: Compared with germline, one end of the junction differs, possibly owing to a read error. The rearrangement links TRBV7-7 to TRBJ2-1; the match to TRBD2 covers 9 bases. CDR3 size: 14 residues. Germline V gene data show CDR1 as SSHAT and CDR2 as FNYEAQ (reference sequence). CDR3 DNA: TGTGCTAGCAGCCCGGGGTTAGCGGGAGATGAGCAGTTCTTC. Translation gives CASSPGLAGDEQFF.

The chain has TRBV5-1 and TRBJ2-1, with a possible D match to TRBD2 (6 bases). This CDR3 has 12 residues. Germline V gives CDR1 SGHRS, CDR2 YFSETQ. V was cut by 5 bases and J by 7 bases, with 10 bases left in between. The CDR3 reads CASRLAWNEQFF. Written as DNA, the CDR3 is TGCGCCAGCAGACTAGCCTGGAATGAGCAGTTCTTC.

The chain carries TRBV5-4 and TRBJ2-5, with 7 bases that match TRBD2. J lost 3 bases, V lost 4 bases, and 9 bases had no gene match. The CDR3 loop spans 15 amino acids. Per germline, CDR1 SGHNT and CDR2 YYREEE (reference sequence). The DNA for the CDR3 is TGTGCCAGCAGCCTGGGGGGGGTGGGAGAAGAGACCCAGTACTTC. Its protein product is CASSLGGVGEETQYF.

The chain recombines TRBV7-6 with TRBJ1-2, with D maybe TRBD1 (5 bases). The V end lost 2 bases, the J end lost 5 bases, and 12 bases lay between the germline ends. The CDR3 consists of 14 residues. Germline CDR1 reads SGHVS; CDR2 reads FNYEAQ. CDR3 DNA: TGTGCCAGCAGCTTAAGCAGGGCTGGGTATGGCTACACCTTC. Translated, it gives CASSLSRAGYGYTF.

The chain joins TRBV7-9 to TRBJ1-2; 8 nucleotides line up with TRBD1. Germline lookup yields CDR1 SEHNR and CDR2 FQNEAQ (reference sequence). This CDR3 has 15 amino acids. V lost 5 bases and J lost 0; bases outside the gene matches: 5. In DNA, the CDR3 is TGTGCCAGCAGCCCGGGACAGGCGCCTAACTATGGCTACACCTTC. Translated: CASSPGQAPNYGYTF.

The rearrangement joins TRBV6-6 to TRBJ2-5; 8 positions agree with TRBD2. Germline CDR1 and CDR2: MNHNY and SVGAGI (reference sequence). This CDR3 region has 14 residues. J lost 7 bases, V lost 7 bases, and 11 bases had no gene match. CDR3 in DNA: TGTGCCAGCACCAAGGGGGGACTAGATTGGACCCAGTACTTC. This encodes CASTKGGLDWTQYF.

Only one count was recorded for this clone. J is TRBJ1-1 and V is TRBV28; no clear D. The CDR3 sequence is 11 residues long. In germline, CDR1 is MDHEN, CDR2 SYDVKM. V lost 7 bases and J lost 0, with 3 bases in between. The CDR3 sequence: CASTLNTEAFF. In DNA, the CDR3 is TGTGCCAGCACCTTGAACACTGAAGCTTTCTTT.

This chain's CDR3 is CASSLYTPDGRNSPLHF. For the CDR3, the DNA is TGTGCCAGCAGCTTGTATACCCCTGATGGGCGAAATTCACCCCTCCACTTT. The chain couples TRBV5-6 to TRBJ1-6; D ambiguous. V was shortened by 1 base and J by 7 bases, with 18 bases between the two germline ends. The CDR3 spans 17 residues. Germline CDR1 reads SGHDT; CDR2 reads YYEEEE.

The rearrangement uses TRBV4-2 and TRBJ1-1, with D tentatively TRBD1 (6 bases). The CDR3 has 15 residues. Germline V gene sequence: CDR1 LGHNA, CDR2 YNFKEQ. The V end lost 1 base, the J end lost 3 bases, and 12 bases lay between the germline ends. This CDR3 reads CASSQGTDSYTEAFF. CDR3 coding DNA: TGTGCCAGCAGCCAAGGAACGGACAGCTACACTGAAGCTTTCTTT.

The CDR3 sequence: CASRPIFWDYGEGNEQFF. The CDR3 DNA is TGTGCCAGCAGACCTATTTTCTGGGACTACGGTGAGGGCAATGAGCAGTTCTTC. The chain uses TRBV7-9 and TRBJ2-1; 7 bases fit TRBD2. Germline V gene sequence: CDR1 SEHNR, CDR2 FQNEAQ (reference sequence). CDR3 length equals 18 residues. V lost 6 bases to trimming and J lost 6 bases; unmatched junction nucleotides: 20.

The V call is TRBV4-3, the J call TRBJ1-3; D not certain. V lost 4 bases to trimming and J lost 0 bases, with 10 bases between them. The length of the CDR3 is 15 residues. Per the germline V gene, CDR1 is LGHNA and CDR2 is YSLEER. The CDR3, as DNA: TGCGCCAGCAGCCCTTCCGGGAACTCTGGAAACACCATATATTTT. This gives the protein CASSPSGNSGNTIYF.

The chain carries TRBV11-3 and TRBJ2-1; 8 bases align to TRBD2. The V gene end was trimmed by 5 bases and the J gene end by 4 bases; junction bases not matched to a gene: 4. This CDR3 comprises 14 residues. Per germline, CDR1 SGHNT and CDR2 YENEEA. The CDR3 is CASSPGGGYNEQFF. CDR3 bases: TGTGCCAGCAGCCCCGGGGGGGGGTACAATGAGCAGTTCTTC.